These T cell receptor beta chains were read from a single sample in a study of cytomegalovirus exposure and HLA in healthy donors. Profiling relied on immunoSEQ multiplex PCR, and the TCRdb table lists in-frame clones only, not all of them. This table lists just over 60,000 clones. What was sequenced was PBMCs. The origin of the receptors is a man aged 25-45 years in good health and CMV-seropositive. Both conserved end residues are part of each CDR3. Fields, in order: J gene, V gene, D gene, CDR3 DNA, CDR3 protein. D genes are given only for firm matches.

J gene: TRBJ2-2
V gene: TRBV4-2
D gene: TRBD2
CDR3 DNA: TGTGCCAGCAGCCAAGGACTAGCGGGGGGCACCGGGGAGCTGTTTTTT
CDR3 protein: CASSQGLAGGTGELFF

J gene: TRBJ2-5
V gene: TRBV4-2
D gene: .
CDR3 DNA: TGTGCCAGCAGCCGCGGGTGGGGCCAAGAGACCCAGTACTTC
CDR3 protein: CASSRGWGQETQYF

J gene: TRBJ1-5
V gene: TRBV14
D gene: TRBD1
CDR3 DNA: TGTGCCAGCAGCCAAGGGCAGGGGGCAAATCAGCCCCAGCATTTT
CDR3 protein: CASSQGQGANQPQHF

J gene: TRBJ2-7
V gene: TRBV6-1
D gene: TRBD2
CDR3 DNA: TGTGCCAGCACCCTAACTAGCGGGAGTGCCTACGAGCAGTACTTC
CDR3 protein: CASTLTSGSAYEQYF

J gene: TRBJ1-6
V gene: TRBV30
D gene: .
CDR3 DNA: TGTGCCTGGAGTTTCGGCGGTTTATGGAATTCACCCCTCCACTTT
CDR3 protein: CAWSFGGLWNSPLHF

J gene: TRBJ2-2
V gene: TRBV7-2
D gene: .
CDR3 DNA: TGTGCCAGCAGCGGCTCGGGGGGCTACACCGGGGAGCTGTTTTTT
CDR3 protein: CASSGSGGYTGELFF

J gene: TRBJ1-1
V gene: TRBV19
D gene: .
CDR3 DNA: TGTGCCAGCGAAGACATACCGAACACTGAAGCTTTCTTT
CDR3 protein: CASEDIPNTEAFF

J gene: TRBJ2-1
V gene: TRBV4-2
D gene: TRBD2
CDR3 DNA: TGTGCCAGCAGCCAAGAGGGACTAGCGAGGGGAACAGGGTATGAGCAGTTCTTC
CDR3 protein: CASSQEGLARGTGYEQFF

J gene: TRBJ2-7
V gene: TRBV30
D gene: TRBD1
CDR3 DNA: TGTGCCTGGGAATACGGGACAGAGACCTACGAGCAGTACTTC
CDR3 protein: CAWEYGTETYEQYF

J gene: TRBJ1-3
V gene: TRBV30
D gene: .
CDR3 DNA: TGTGCCTGGAGTGTACCCGGCCGAAGGGGGGGCACCATATATTTT
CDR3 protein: CAWSVPGRRGGTIYF

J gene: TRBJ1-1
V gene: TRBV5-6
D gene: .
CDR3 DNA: TGTGCCAGCAGCTGGAACCTGGAGACTGAAGATTTCTTT
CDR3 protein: CASSWNLETEDFF

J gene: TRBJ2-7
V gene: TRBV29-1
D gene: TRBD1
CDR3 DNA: TGCAGCGTTGAAGGGGCCGGACAGGGTCGGGAGCAGTACTTC
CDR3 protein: CSVEGAGQGREQYF

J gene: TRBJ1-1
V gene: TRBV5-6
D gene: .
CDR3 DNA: TGTGCCAGCAGCTTGCTGGGGGGGACTGAAGCTTTCTTT
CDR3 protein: CASSLLGGTEAFF

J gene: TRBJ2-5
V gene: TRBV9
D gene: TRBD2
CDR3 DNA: TGTGCCAGCAGCGTAGGGGGACTAGCGGGAGTTTTGGAGACCCAGTACTTC
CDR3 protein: CASSVGGLAGVLETQYF

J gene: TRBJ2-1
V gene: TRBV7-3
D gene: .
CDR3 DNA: TGTGCCAGCAGTCCCAATCCGAGAGGGGGGACAGATTTCTCCTACAATGAGCAGTTCTTC
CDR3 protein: CASSPNPRGGTDFSYNEQFF

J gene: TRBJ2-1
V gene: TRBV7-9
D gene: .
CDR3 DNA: TGTGCCAGCAGCCTGCTCGCGGGGGCGGGGGATGAGCAGTTCTTC
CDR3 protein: CASSLLAGAGDEQFF

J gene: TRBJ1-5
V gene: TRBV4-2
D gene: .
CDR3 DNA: TGTGCCAGCAGCCAGGACAGCCTAGAAGATCAGCCCCAGCATTTT
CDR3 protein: CASSQDSLEDQPQHF

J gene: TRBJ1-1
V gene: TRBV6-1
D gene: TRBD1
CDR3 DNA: TGTGCCAGCAGTGAAGACCCGGACAGGGCGACTGAAGCTTTCTTT
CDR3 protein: CASSEDPDRATEAFF

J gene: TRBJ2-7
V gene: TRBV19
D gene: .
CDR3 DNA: TGTGCCAGTAGTATGGGACTTCCTCCGAACTACGAGCAGTACTTC
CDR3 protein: CASSMGLPPNYEQYF

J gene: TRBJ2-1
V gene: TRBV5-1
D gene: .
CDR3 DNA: TGCGCCAGCAGCCCCGCTTCTGCCAGCTCCTACAATGAGCAGTTCTTC
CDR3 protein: CASSPASASSYNEQFF

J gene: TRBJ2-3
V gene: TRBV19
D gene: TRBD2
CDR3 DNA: TGTGCCAGTAGTGTCCTTAGCGGGGGTCGCACAGATACGCAGTATTTT
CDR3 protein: CASSVLSGGRTDTQYF

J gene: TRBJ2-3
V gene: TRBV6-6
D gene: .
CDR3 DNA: TGTGCCAGCAGTCCGCTGAGGTCCACAGATACGCAGTATTTT
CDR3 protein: CASSPLRSTDTQYF

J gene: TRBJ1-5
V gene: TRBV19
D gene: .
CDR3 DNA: TGTGCCAGTTGCGAAACCCAAGCTTCCAATCAGCCCCAGCATTTT
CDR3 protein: CASCETQASNQPQHF

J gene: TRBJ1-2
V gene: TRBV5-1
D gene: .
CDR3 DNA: TGCGCCAGCGGGGCGCTCAACTATGGCTACACCTTC
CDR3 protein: CASGALNYGYTF

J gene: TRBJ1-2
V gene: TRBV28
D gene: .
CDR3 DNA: TGTGCCTGCGAAGGGGCAGGGGCAGACTATGGCTACACCTTC
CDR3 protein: CACEGAGADYGYTF

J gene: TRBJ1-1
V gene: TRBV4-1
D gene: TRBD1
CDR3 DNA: TGCGCCAGCAGCCTTTCCGGGACAGGGTTAATTGGAACTGAAGCTTTCTTT
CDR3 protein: CASSLSGTGLIGTEAFF

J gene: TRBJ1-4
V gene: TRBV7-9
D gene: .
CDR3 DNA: TGTGCCAGCTCGACGGACAGCAATGAAAAACTGTTTTTT
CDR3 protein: CASSTDSNEKLFF

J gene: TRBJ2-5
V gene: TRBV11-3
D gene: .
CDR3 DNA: TGTGCCAGCAGCCTAGTTCATCGGGACCAAGAGACCCAGTACTTC
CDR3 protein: CASSLVHRDQETQYF

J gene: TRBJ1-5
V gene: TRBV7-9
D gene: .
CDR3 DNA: TGTGCCAGCAGCTTAGCCCGTAATCAGCCCCAGCATTTT
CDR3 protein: CASSLARNQPQHF

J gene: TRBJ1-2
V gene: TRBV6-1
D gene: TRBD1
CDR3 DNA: TGTGCCAGCAGATCCGGGACAGTTCACTATGGCTACACCTTC
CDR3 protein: CASRSGTVHYGYTF

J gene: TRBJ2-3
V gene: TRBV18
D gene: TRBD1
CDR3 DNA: TGTGCCAGCTCACCACTCGGACAGGGGAGCACAGATACGCAGTATTTT
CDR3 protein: CASSPLGQGSTDTQYF

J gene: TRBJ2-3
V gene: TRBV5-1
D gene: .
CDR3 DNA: TGCGCCAGCAGCTTGTCTCTCAGCACAGATACGCAGTATTTT
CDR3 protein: CASSLSLSTDTQYF

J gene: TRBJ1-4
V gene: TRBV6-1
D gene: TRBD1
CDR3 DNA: TGTGCCAGCAGGACAGGGGGAGCCGGTGAAAAACTGTTTTTT
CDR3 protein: CASRTGGAGEKLFF

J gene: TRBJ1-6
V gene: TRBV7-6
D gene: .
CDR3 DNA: TGTGCCAGCAGCTTACACCCGGGGGCCTATAATTCACCCCTCCACTTT
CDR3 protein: CASSLHPGAYNSPLHF

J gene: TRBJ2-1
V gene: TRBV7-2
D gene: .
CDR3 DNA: TGTGCCAGCAGCTCCCCTCCGCGGGGCAATGAGCAGTTCTTC
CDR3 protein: CASSSPPRGNEQFF

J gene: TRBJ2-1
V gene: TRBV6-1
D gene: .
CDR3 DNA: TGTGCCAGCAGTGAACAGGGATCCGACAATGAGCAGTTCTTC
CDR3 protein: CASSEQGSDNEQFF

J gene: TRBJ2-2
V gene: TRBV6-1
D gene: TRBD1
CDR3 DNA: TGTGCCAGCAGTGAAAGACAGGGGCGAAACACCGGGGAGCTGTTTTTT
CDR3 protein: CASSERQGRNTGELFF

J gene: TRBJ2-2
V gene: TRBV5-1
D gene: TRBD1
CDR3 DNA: TGCGCCAGCAGCTCGGGACAGTCCACCGGGGAGCTGTTTTTT
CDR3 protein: CASSSGQSTGELFF

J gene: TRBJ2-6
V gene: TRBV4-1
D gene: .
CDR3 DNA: TGCGCCAGCAGCTTCGGGACAGGGGCCAACGTCCTGACTTTC
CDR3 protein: CASSFGTGANVLTF

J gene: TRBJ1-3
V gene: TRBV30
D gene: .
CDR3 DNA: TGTGCCTGGAGTCCCGACACTGTGGCCTCTGGAAACACCATATATTTT
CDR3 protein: CAWSPDTVASGNTIYF

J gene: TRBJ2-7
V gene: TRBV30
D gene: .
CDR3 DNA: TGTGCCTGGAGTGGGTCGAGCGAATCCTACGAGCAGTACTTC
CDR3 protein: CAWSGSSESYEQYF

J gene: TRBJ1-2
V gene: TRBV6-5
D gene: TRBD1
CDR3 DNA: TGTGCCAGCAGTTACCTGGGACAGGGAATCTATGGCTACACCTTC
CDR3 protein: CASSYLGQGIYGYTF

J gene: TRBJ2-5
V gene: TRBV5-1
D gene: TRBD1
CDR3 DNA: TGCGCCAGCAGCCCGGGACAGGTGGAAGAGACCCAGTACTTC
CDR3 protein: CASSPGQVEETQYF

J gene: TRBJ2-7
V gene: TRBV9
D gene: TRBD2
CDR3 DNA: TGTGCCAGCAGCCGGGGGGTGGCGGATACCTACGAGCAGTACTTC
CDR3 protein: CASSRGVADTYEQYF

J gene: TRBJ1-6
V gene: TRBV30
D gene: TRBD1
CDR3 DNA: TGTGCCTGGACCCATAGGGGACAGGTTAGCTCCTATAATTCACCCCTCCACTTT
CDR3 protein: CAWTHRGQVSSYNSPLHF

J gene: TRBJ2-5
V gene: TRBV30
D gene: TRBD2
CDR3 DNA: TGTGCCTGGAGTGTGGGCGGGGGGGCTGTAGAGACCCAGTACTTC
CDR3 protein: CAWSVGGGAVETQYF

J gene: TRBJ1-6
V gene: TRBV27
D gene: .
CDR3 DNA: TGTGCCAGCAGTCGGGGGGCAGGGGTGAATTCACCCCTCCACTTT
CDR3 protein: CASSRGAGVNSPLHF